Each of the 16 T cell receptor beta chains below was sequenced from the same sample in a study of T-cell reconstitution after alpha-beta-depleted transplantation in children. The TCRbeta library incorporated unique molecular identifiers. TCRdb processed the PCR reads anew with MiXCR; each CDR3 protein has one entry. The sample contains some 840,000 distinct CDR3 sequences, roughly 15% of which appear only once. Here the sequenced sample was PBMCs, mostly from graft donor cells, taken 360 days after TCRalphabeta/CD19-depleted stem cell transplant. These receptors originate from a male patient between 10 and 17 years old who had a stem cell transplant for acute lymphoblastic leukemia, so the T cells may come from the graft donor.

This clonotype turned up a few times. The CDR3 nucleotides read TGCGCCAGCAGCAACGGGGCCCCCTACAATGAGCAGTTCTTC. Protein: CASSNGAPYNEQFF. The chain recombines TRBV5-1 with TRBJ2-1; D may match TRBD1 or TRBD2 (5 bases each). Germline values: CDR1 SGHRS, CDR2 YFSETQ. The CDR3 has 14 residues. Trimming left V 4 bases short and J 2 bases short, with 10 bases between.

This clonotype has more than one count but fewer than ten. V gene TRBV6-1 combines with J gene TRBJ2-3; 7 nucleotides match TRBD2. The CDR3 has 16 residues. CDR1 is MNHNS, CDR2 SASEGT, per germline. J was trimmed by 0 bases and V by 6 bases; bases with no gene match: 9. In nucleotides, the CDR3 is TGTGCCAGCAGACACCTAGCGGATTCTAGCACAGATACGCAGTATTTT. It specifies CASRHLADSSTDTQYF.

V is TRBV4-2 and J is TRBJ2-1; D may be TRBD2 (6 bases). Germline assignment: CDR1 LGHNA and CDR2 YNFKEQ. Between the trimmed V and J ends, which lost 0 bases and 5 bases, there was a span of 17 bases. The CDR3 is 17 residues long. CDR3: CASSQDRQRVYDNEQFF. For the CDR3, the DNA is TGTGCCAGCAGCCAAGATCGTCAGCGGGTATACGACAATGAGCAGTTCTTC.

Details on this clonotype: The conserved final phenylalanine or tryptophan is absent from the CDR3, which likely points to a read error. The chain uses TRBV5-1 and TRBJ1-1; the D gene is possibly TRBD1 (5 bases). Germline V CDR1 and CDR2: SGHRS, YFSETQ. This CDR3 contains 17 residues. Trimming left V 0 bases short and J 0 bases short, with 15 bases between. In nucleotides, the CDR3 is TGCGCCAGCAGCTTGGCCAATCCGACAGTCATGAACACTGAAGCTTTCTCT. Its translation is CASSLANPTVMNTEAFS.

In this sample, this clonotype turned up many times. V usage is TRBV27 and J usage is TRBJ2-7, with 11 bases matching TRBD2. Germline loops: CDR1 MNHEY, CDR2 SMNVEV (reference sequence). CDR3 size: 15 residues. V gave up 5 bases and J gave up 5 bases; unmatched junction bases: 8. CDR3 residues: CASSPLAGGPDEQYF. The DNA of the CDR3 is TGTGCCAGCAGTCCCTTAGCGGGAGGGCCGGACGAGCAGTACTTC.

In this sample, this clonotype turned up a few times. The chain combines TRBV30 with TRBJ2-3; D remains unclear. This CDR3 is built from 12 residues. CDR1 is GTSNPN and CDR2 is SVGIG in the germline V gene (reference sequence). V was pared by 3 bases and J by 6 bases, with 10 bases between. This CDR3 reads CAWSSPTDTQYF. For the CDR3, the DNA is TGTGCCTGGAGCAGTCCGACGGATACGCAGTATTTT. The complete variable domain, with remaining parts taken from reference TRBV30 and TRBJ2-3, reads SQTIHQWPATLVQPVGSPLSLECTVEGTSNPNLYWYRQAAGRGLQLLFYSVGIGQISSEVPQNLSASRPQDRQFILSSKKLLLSDSGFYLCAWSSPTDTQYFGPGTRLTVL.

The V and J genes are TRBV5-1 and TRBJ1-5, with unresolved D. The CDR3 totals 18 residues. Germline CDR1 and CDR2: SGHRS and YFSETQ. V shed 5 bases and J shed 4 bases, with 25 bases lying between them. The CDR3 DNA sequence: TGCGCCAGCAGTCCCTTCCCGTCCTCAACTAACCCTAATCAGCCCCAGCATTTT. It translates to CASSPFPSSTNPNQPQHF.

The rearrangement uses TRBV6-5 and TRBJ1-1; the D is unclear. The germline gives CDR1 MNHEY, CDR2 SVGAGI. Trimming removed 0 bases from V and 4 bases from J, with 9 bases in between. This CDR3 comprises 14 residues. The CDR3 DNA reads TGTGCCAGCAGTTACTCTAGCTCTAGCACTGAAGCTTTCTTT. It is translated as CASSYSSSSTEAFF.

V is TRBV25-1 and J is TRBJ2-1; a weak D match, TRBD1 (6 bases). Germline CDR1 and CDR2: MGHDK and SYGVNS. The length of the CDR3 is 16 residues. The CDR3 region has the DNA TGTGTCTTCCGGACCCAGGGGTACTCCTCCTACAATGAGCAGTTCTTC. It codes for CVFRTQGYSSYNEQFF.

This clonotype occurred a few times. This chain uses TRBV20-1 with TRBJ2-2, with a possible D match to TRBD2 (6 bases). V lost 2 bases, J lost 3 bases, and 13 bases lay in between. Germline assignment: CDR1 DFQATT and CDR2 SNEGSKA (reference sequence). The CDR3 spans 15 residues. The CDR3 DNA sequence: TGCAGTGCTAGATTGGAGGGCCCCGACACCGGGGAGCTGTTTTTT. It yields the protein CSARLEGPDTGELFF.

This clonotype has more than one count but fewer than ten. The chain has TRBV20-1 and TRBJ2-1, with D perhaps assigned TRBD1 or TRBD2 (5 bases each). The CDR3 has 16 amino acids. Germline assignment: CDR1 DFQATT and CDR2 SNEGSKA (reference sequence). V was pared by 2 bases and J by 0 bases, with 14 bases between. The CDR3 coding sequence is TGCAGTGCTAGACCAGGGAGCTCAGGCTCCTACAATGAGCAGTTCTTC. This translates into CSARPGSSGSYNEQFF.

This chain joins TRBV4-1 and TRBJ1-6; weak D call: TRBD1 (6 bases). The CDR3 has 17 residues. V lost 0 bases, J lost 7 bases, and 16 bases lay in between. The V gene's germline CDR1 is MGHRA and CDR2 YSYEKL. The CDR3: CASSQDRPRGRNSPLHF. CDR3 in DNA: TGCGCCAGCAGCCAAGATCGTCCCAGGGGTAGGAATTCACCCCTCCACTTT.

A single count supports this clonotype. The chain is built from TRBV30 and TRBJ2-1, with 9 bases aligning to TRBD2. CDR3 size: 15 residues. J lost 8 bases, V lost 0 bases, and 8 bases had no gene match. The germline gives CDR1 GTSNPN, CDR2 SVGIG (reference sequence). CDR3 in DNA: TGTGCCTGGAGTGTGGGTAGCGGGAGATCCTATGAGCAGTTCTTC. Translated, it gives CAWSVGSGRSYEQFF.

In its sample, this clonotype was seen a few times. The chain links TRBV12-3 or TRBV12-4 to TRBJ2-5; 7 bases align to TRBD1. This CDR3 is built from 15 residues. After removal of 6 bases from V and 2 bases from J, the junction contained 9 bases not matched to a gene. For the CDR3, the DNA is TGTGCCAGCAGACGTGGACAGGTCGAGCAAGAGACCCAGTACTTC. Its translation is CASRRGQVEQETQYF.

The chain employs TRBV4-1 and TRBJ2-1; 10 nucleotides line up with TRBD2. From germline, CDR1 is MGHRA and CDR2 YSYEKL. The trim removed 1 base at V and 10 bases at J, leaving 7 bases unmatched. The CDR3 is made up of 15 amino acids. The CDR3 reads CASSQGPSGRSEQFF. For the CDR3, the DNA is TGCGCCAGCAGCCAAGGTCCTAGCGGGAGAAGCGAGCAGTTCTTC.

The J gene is TRBJ2-7, the V gene TRBV18; 9 positions match TRBD2. V lost 4 bases, J lost 3 bases, and 4 bases stayed unmatched. Looked up from germline, CDR1 is KGHSH and CDR2 is LQKENI. The CDR3 length is 14 residues. The CDR3 loop is CASSQNSGSYEQYF. The CDR3 coding sequence is TGTGCCAGCTCACAGAATAGCGGGAGCTACGAGCAGTACTTC.